This T cell receptor beta chain was captured by sequencing in a study of T-cell memory formation after mild COVID-19. On the study more broadly: The two donors had largely donor-specific TCR clusters. Study conclusions and caveats: CD4/CD8 balance held among clones contracting day 15 to 85, and later expanders leaned CD4+. Mainly CM and EM harbored the contracting CD4+ clones; mainly EMRA harbored the CD8+ ones.

The CDR3 has 12 residues. Trimming removed 5 bases from V and 9 bases from J, with 14 bases in between. Germline CDR1 and CDR2: SEHNR and FQNEAQ (reference sequence). In TCRdb, the 5' RACE reads were re-called with MiXCR into one record per CDR3 protein. In the table there are 80,000 to 95,000 distinct CDR3 sequences, more than 20% of which are singletons. This clonotype has more than one count but fewer than ten. Its specificity is unknown. The chain combines TRBV7-9 with TRBJ2-7; either TRBD1 or TRBD2 may fit D (7 bases each). Specimen: PBMCs or a T cell subset sorted from them (not recorded which). The TCR was taken from a man aged 18 to 35 who had mild COVID-19 (a few samples of this study predate the infection). Cell type and time point are not known. The CDR3 DNA is TGTGCCAGCAGCCCAGGGGGGGCCTCGCAGTACGTC. Its translation is CASSPGGASQYV.